This T cell receptor beta chain comes out of a study of blood T cell repertoires in COVID-19. Study-level background: Collection of acute and convalescent COVID-19 samples took place in the United States, Italy and Spain.

The table came from immunoSEQ multiplex PCR; TCRdb's copy has only in-frame clones and leaves some out. Of 150,000 or so clones detected, 84% appear once; the ten largest clones hold 5% to 7%. Cohort assignment relied on participant-reported clinical history. Trimming took off 2 bases at V and 7 bases at J, with 17 bases between the two ends. The CDR3 totals 16 residues. The germline gives CDR1 MNHEY, CDR2 SVGEGT. Sequencing was performed on PBMCs or T cells enriched from blood (not recorded which). The clonotype originates from a woman in her fifties or sixties who had been exposed to COVID-19. The chain is built from TRBV6-2 or TRBV6-3 and TRBJ2-2, with D perhaps TRBD2 (5 bases). DNA for the CDR3: TGTGCCAGCAGTTACCGGCCGTCTGGTGGGAGCGGGGAGCTGTTTTTT. Translation gives CASSYRPSGGSGELFF.